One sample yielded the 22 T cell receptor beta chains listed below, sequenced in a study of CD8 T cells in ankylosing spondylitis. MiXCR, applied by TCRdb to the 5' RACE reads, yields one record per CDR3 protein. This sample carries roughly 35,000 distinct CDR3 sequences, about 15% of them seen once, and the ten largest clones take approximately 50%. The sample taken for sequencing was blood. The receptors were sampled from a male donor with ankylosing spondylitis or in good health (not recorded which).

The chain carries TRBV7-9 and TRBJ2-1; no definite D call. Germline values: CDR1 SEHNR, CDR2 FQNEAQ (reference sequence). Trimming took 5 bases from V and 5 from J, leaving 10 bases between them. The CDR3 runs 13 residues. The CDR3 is CASSLGPNNEQFF. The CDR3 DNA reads TGTGCCAGCAGCCTAGGACCAAACAATGAGCAGTTCTTC.

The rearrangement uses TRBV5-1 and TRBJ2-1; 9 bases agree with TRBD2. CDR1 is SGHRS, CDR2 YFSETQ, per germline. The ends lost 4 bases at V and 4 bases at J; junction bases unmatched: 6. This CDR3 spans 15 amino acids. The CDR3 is CASSDRTSEYNEQFF. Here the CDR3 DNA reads TGCGCCAGCAGCGATCGGACTAGCGAATACAATGAGCAGTTCTTC.

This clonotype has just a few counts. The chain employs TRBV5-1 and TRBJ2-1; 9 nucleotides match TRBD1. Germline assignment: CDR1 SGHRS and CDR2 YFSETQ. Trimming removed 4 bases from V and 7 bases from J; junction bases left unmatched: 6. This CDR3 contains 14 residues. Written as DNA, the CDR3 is TGCGCCAGCAGCGTTGGGACAGGGTGGAATGAGCAGTTCTTC. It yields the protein CASSVGTGWNEQFF.

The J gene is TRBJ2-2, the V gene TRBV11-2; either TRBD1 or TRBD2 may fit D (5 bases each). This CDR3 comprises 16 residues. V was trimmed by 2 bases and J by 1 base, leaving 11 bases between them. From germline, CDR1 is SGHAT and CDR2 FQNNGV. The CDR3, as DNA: TGTGCCAGCAGCTTAAACCGGGGCTTGAACACCGGGGAGCTGTTTTTT. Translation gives CASSLNRGLNTGELFF.

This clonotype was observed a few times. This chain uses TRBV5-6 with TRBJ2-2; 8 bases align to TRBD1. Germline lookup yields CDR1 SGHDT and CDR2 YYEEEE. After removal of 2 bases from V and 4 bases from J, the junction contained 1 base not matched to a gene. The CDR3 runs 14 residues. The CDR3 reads CASSFQGATGELFF. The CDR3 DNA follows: TGTGCCAGCAGCTTCCAGGGGGCCACCGGGGAGCTGTTTTTT.

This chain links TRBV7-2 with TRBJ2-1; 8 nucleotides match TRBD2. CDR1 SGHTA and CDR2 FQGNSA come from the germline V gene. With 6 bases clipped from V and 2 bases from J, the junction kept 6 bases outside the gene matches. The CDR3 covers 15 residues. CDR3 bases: TGTGCCAGCAGGCTTGCGGGGGGCCCCTACAATGAGCAGTTCTTC. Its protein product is CASRLAGGPYNEQFF.

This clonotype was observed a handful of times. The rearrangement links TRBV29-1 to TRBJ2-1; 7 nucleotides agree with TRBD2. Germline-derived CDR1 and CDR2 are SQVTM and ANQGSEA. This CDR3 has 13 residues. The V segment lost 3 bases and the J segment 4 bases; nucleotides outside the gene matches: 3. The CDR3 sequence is CSVDSGTYNEQFF. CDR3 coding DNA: TGCAGCGTTGACAGCGGGACGTACAATGAGCAGTTCTTC.

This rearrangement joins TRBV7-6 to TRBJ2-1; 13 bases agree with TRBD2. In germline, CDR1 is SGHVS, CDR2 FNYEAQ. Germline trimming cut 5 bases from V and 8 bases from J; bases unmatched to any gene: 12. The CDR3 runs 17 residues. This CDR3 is CASSQRTSGGSRDEQFF. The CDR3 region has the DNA TGTGCCAGCAGCCAACGGACTAGCGGGGGTTCACGGGATGAGCAGTTCTTC.

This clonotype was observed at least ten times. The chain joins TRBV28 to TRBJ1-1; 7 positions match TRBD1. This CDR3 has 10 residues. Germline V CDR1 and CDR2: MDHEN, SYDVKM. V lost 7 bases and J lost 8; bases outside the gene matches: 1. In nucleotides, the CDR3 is TGTGCCAGCACGGACAGGGAAGCTTTCTTT. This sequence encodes CASTDREAFF.

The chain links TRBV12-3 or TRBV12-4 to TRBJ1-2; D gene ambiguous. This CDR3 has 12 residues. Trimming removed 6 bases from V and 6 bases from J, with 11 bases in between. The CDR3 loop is CASSPRRDGYTF. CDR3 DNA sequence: TGTGCCAGCAGCCCAAGAAGGGATGGCTACACCTTC.

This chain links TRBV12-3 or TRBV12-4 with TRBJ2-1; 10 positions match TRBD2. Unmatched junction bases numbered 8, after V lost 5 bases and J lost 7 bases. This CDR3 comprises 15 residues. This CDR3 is CASSTQREGRNEQFF. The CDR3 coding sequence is TGTGCCAGCAGTACCCAGCGGGAGGGAAGAAATGAGCAGTTCTTC.

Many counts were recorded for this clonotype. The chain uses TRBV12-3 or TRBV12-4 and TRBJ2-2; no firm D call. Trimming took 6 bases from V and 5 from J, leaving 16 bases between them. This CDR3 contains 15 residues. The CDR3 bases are TGTGCCAGCAGCCGCACCGACGGACCAACCGGGGAGCTGTTTTTT. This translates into CASSRTDGPTGELFF.

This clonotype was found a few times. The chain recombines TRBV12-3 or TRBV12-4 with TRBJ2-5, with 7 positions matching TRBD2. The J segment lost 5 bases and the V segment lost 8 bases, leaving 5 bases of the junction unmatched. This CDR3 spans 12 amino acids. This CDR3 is CASQTSLETQYF. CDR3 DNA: TGTGCCAGCCAGACTAGCTTGGAGACCCAGTACTTC.

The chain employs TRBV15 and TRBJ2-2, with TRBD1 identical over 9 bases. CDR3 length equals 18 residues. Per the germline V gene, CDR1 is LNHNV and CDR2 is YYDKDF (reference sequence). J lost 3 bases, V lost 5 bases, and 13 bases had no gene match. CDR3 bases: TGTGCCACCAGCGCCCGAATAGGGACAGGGAGGTACACCGGGGAGCTGTTTTTT. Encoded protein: CATSARIGTGRYTGELFF.

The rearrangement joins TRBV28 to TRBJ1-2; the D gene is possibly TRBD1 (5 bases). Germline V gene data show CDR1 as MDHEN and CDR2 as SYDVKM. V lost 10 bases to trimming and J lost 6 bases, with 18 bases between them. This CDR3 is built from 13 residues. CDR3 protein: CAIGTQGVNGYTF. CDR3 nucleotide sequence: TGTGCCATCGGGACCCAGGGAGTCAATGGCTACACCTTC.

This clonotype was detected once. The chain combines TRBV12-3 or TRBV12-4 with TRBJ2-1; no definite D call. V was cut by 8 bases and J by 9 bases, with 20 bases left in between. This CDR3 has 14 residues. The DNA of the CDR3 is TGTGCCAGCGCGCCGACAAGGGAACGGGCTGAGCAGTTCTTC. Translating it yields CASAPTRERAEQFF.

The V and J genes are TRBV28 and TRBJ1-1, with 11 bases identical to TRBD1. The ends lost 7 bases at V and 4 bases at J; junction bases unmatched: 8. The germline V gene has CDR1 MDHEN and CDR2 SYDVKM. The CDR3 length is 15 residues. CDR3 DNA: TGTGCCAGCACCAGGACAGGGGGCGGAGGCACTGAAGCTTTCTTT. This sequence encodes CASTRTGGGGTEAFF. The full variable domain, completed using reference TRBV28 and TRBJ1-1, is DVKVTQSSRYLVKRTGEKVFLECVQDMDHENMFWYRQDPGLGLRLIYFSYDVKMKEKGDIPEGYSVSREKKERFSLILESASTNQTSMYLCASTRTGGGGTEAFFGQGTRLTVV.

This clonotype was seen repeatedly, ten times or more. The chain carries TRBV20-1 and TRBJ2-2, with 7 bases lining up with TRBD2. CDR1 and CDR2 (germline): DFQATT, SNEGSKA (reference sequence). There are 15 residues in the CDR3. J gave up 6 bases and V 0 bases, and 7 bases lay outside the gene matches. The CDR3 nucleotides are TGCAGTGCTAGAGATGGCCCAGGGAGGGCCGGGGAGCTGTTTTTT. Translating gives CSARDGPGRAGELFF.

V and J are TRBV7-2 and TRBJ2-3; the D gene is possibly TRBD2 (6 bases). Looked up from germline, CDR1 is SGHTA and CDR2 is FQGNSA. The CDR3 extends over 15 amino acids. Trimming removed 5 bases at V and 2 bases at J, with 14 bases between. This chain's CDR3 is CASSPSGTYTDTQYF. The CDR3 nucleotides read TGTGCCAGCAGCCCGTCCGGGACTTACACAGATACGCAGTATTTT.

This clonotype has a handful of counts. CDR3 coding DNA: TGCGCCAGCAGCCCCGGACTAGGGAACATTCAGTACTTC. As protein: CASSPGLGNIQYF. The chain couples TRBV5-1 to TRBJ2-4, with 7 nucleotides matching TRBD2. This CDR3 is 13 amino acids long. CDR1 and CDR2 from the germline V gene are SGHRS and YFSETQ. V trimming: 4 bases; J trimming: 7 bases; junction bases outside the gene matches: 5.

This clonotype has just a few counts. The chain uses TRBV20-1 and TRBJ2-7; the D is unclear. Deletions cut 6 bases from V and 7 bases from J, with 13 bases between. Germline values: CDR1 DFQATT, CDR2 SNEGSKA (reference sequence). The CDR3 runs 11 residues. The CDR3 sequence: CSAQRTEEQYF. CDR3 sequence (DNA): TGCAGTGCCCAGAGAACTGAAGAGCAGTACTTC.

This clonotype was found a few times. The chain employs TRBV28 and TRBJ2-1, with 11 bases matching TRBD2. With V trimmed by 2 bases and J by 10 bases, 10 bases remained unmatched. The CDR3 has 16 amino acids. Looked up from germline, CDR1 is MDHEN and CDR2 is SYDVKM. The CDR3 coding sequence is TGTGCCAGCAGTTTAGCGATAGCGGGAGGGCCGGGCGAGCAGTTCTTC. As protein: CASSLAIAGGPGEQFF.